What follows describes a single T cell receptor beta chain. Its specificity is unknown. Profiled with immunoSEQ multiplex PCR; TCRdb holds only in-frame clones, not every one. The repertoire consists of 30,000 to 35,000 clones, with 90% to 98% occurring once and the leading ten covering 0.17%. The data are from a study of monozygotic twins with cystic fibrosis. Points from the study as a whole: Low clonality (median roughly 0.009) suggested a mostly naive repertoire. J usage was most co-twin-similar in 8 of 16 pairs, V in 13.

The receptor was isolated from a girl under 10 years old with cystic fibrosis. The sample comprised blood.

This CDR3 is CASRWTSGSYEQYF. In DNA form, the CDR3 reads TGTGCCAGCAGATGGACTAGCGGTTCCTACGAGCAGTACTTC. This chain links TRBV28 with TRBJ2-7; 10 bases match TRBD2. This CDR3 spans 14 amino acids. The V gene's germline CDR1 is MDHEN and CDR2 SYDVKM. The V segment lost 6 bases and the J segment 1 base; nucleotides outside the gene matches: 3. Full variable domain (remainder filled in from reference TRBV28 and TRBJ2-7): DVKVTQSSRYLVKRTGEKVFLECVQDMDHENMFWYRQDPGLGLRLIYFSYDVKMKEKGDIPEGYSVSREKKERFSLILESASTNQTSMYLCASRWTSGSYEQYFGPGTRLTVT.